The 26 T cell receptor beta chains reported below all come from one sample, sequenced in a study of blood T cell repertoires in COVID-19. Data came from immunoSEQ multiplex PCR; TCRdb stores just in-frame clones and leaves some out. Seen here are fewer than 300,000 clones, about 89% observed once, and the top ten hold around 0.8%. The sequenced sample consisted of peripheral blood. These receptors were taken from a man under 40 with acute or convalescent COVID-19.

This clone was observed a single time. Other nucleotide sequences from this sample produce the same CDR3. The chain has TRBV7-3 and TRBJ2-1, with TRBD2 identical over 11 bases. V gave up 5 bases and J gave up 4 bases; unmatched junction bases: 4. CDR3 length: 15 residues. Per germline, CDR1 SGHTA and CDR2 FQGTGA. CDR3 DNA: TGTGCCAGCAGCCGACGACTAGCGGGGTACAATGAGCAGTTCTTC. This gives the protein CASSRRLAGYNEQFF.

This chain links TRBV28 with TRBJ1-5, with D tentatively TRBD1 (6 bases). The CDR3 length is 16 residues. The germline V and J ends were trimmed by 4 bases and 2 bases, with 15 bases remaining between them. Germline lookup yields CDR1 MDHEN and CDR2 SYDVKM. Here the CDR3 DNA reads TGTGCCAGCAGTTACATCCCGGACAGCCGCAATCAGCCCCAGCATTTT. Translation: CASSYIPDSRNQPQHF.

This sequence joins TRBV14 and TRBJ1-2, with 7 nucleotides matching TRBD1. There are 15 residues in the CDR3. V shed 4 bases, J shed 4 bases, and the junction held 9 bases outside the gene matches. Germline values: CDR1 SGHDN, CDR2 FVKESK. The CDR3 DNA reads TGTGCCAGCAGCCCCCGGGACAGTTATCTCTATGGCTACACCTTC. Translation: CASSPRDSYLYGYTF.

This chain links TRBV5-1 with TRBJ2-1, with TRBD1 matching over 7 bases. V shed 3 bases and J 4 bases; nucleotides not matched to a gene: 1. Germline lookup yields CDR1 SGHRS and CDR2 YFSETQ. The length of the CDR3 is 13 residues. The CDR3 nucleotides are TGCGCCAGCAGCTCGGACAGGTACAATGAGCAGTTCTTC. Protein product: CASSSDRYNEQFF.

The CDR3 sequence is CASSLVQGNQPQHF. The DNA of the CDR3 is TGTGCCAGCAGCTTGGTTCAGGGGAATCAGCCCCAGCATTTT. This sequence joins TRBV5-8 and TRBJ1-5; perhaps TRBD1 as D (6 bases). Germline CDR1 SGHTS, CDR2 YDEGEE. V was pared by 0 bases and J by 4 bases, with 8 bases between. The CDR3 is made up of 14 amino acids.

The gene calls are TRBV11-2 and TRBJ2-1, with TRBD1 identical over 8 bases. Germline V lookup: CDR1 SGHAT, CDR2 FQNNGV. This CDR3 spans 16 amino acids. V lost 4 bases to trimming and J lost 9 bases; unmatched junction nucleotides: 14. CDR3: CASSSRGSRGRSEQFF. CDR3 sequence (DNA): TGTGCCAGCAGCTCTCGTGGTAGCAGGGGGCGGAGTGAGCAGTTCTTC.

V and J are TRBV11-2 and TRBJ2-7; 11 nucleotides line up with TRBD2. The CDR3 is made up of 17 amino acids. The J segment lost 3 bases and the V segment lost 4 bases, leaving 11 bases of the junction unmatched. Germline assignment: CDR1 SGHAT and CDR2 FQNNGV. The CDR3 sequence: CASSYSFLTSGNYEQYF. CDR3 sequence (DNA): TGTGCCAGCAGCTACTCCTTCCTGACTAGCGGGAACTACGAGCAGTACTTC.

The V call is TRBV7-9, the J call TRBJ2-1; D possibly corresponds to TRBD2 (6 bases). CDR1 and CDR2 (germline): SEHNR, FQNEAQ (reference sequence). With 2 bases removed from V and 0 bases from J, the gap between germline ends came to 17 bases. The CDR3 is made up of 18 amino acids. This CDR3 is CASSLQRGVLLSYNEQFF. Here the CDR3 DNA reads TGTGCCAGCAGCTTACAGCGCGGGGTCTTACTCTCCTACAATGAGCAGTTCTTC.

J is TRBJ2-1 and V is TRBV13; TRBD2 matches 7 bases. Germline CDR1 and CDR2: PRHDT and FYEKMQ (reference sequence). V dropped 0 bases and J dropped 4; count of bases not matched to a gene: 0. The length of the CDR3 is 14 residues. CDR3: CASSLGAGYNEQFF. The CDR3 DNA reads as TGTGCCAGCAGCTTAGGAGCGGGGTACAATGAGCAGTTCTTC.

The CDR3 loop reads CASSYRTGELFF. As DNA, the CDR3 is TGTGCCAGCAGTTACCGGACCGGGGAGCTGTTTTTT. The rearrangement joins TRBV6-5 to TRBJ2-2; D call uncertain. Between the trimmed V and J ends, which lost 2 bases and 5 bases, there was a span of 3 bases. This CDR3 has 12 residues. Germline V gene lookup returns CDR1 MNHEY and CDR2 SVGAGI.

The V gene is TRBV30, the J gene TRBJ2-3; TRBD1 matches at 9 bases. The CDR3 runs to 16 residues. Germline V gene lookup returns CDR1 GTSNPN and CDR2 SVGIG (reference sequence). The trim removed 3 bases at V and 6 bases at J, leaving 13 bases unmatched. CDR3 sequence (DNA): TGTGCCTGGAGCCGACCCCGGGACAGGGAACGGGATACGCAGTATTTT. Translated, it gives CAWSRPRDRERDTQYF. Combining the CDR3 with reference TRBV30 and TRBJ2-3 gives the whole variable domain SQTIHQWPATLVQPVGSPLSLECTVEGTSNPNLYWYRQAAGRGLQLLFYSVGIGQISSEVPQNLSASRPQDRQFILSSKKLLLSDSGFYLCAWSRPRDRERDTQYFGPGTRLTVL.

The chain joins TRBV7-8 to TRBJ1-1, with 7 nucleotides matching TRBD1. This CDR3 has 17 amino acids. Germline V gene sequence: CDR1 SGHVS, CDR2 FQNEAQ. V gave up 3 bases and J gave up 5 bases; unmatched junction bases: 15. For the CDR3, the DNA is TGTGCCAGCAGCTTGAGGTTAGATCGACAGGGCAGAACTGAAGCTTTCTTT. Its translation: CASSLRLDRQGRTEAFF.

The chain carries TRBV28 and TRBJ2-3, with D unclear. The CDR3 is made up of 15 amino acids. V lost 1 base to trimming and J lost 0 bases, with 8 bases between them. Germline-derived CDR1 and CDR2 are MDHEN and SYDVKM. The CDR3 region is CASSLYGASTDTQYF. CDR3 bases: TGTGCCAGCAGTTTATACGGTGCTAGCACAGATACGCAGTATTTT.

About this clone itself: Distinct nucleotide sequences in the sample also encode this CDR3. J is TRBJ2-3 and V is TRBV4-1; D might be TRBD1 (5 bases). V was clipped by 3 bases and J by 3 bases, with 7 bases between them. The V gene's germline CDR1 is MGHRA and CDR2 YSYEKL. The CDR3 sequence is 13 residues long. The CDR3 DNA sequence: TGCGCCAGCAGCCAGCAGGGTACAGATACGCAGTATTTT. Translation: CASSQQGTDTQYF.

DNA for the CDR3: TGTGCCAGCAGTTTGAACAGGGTGAGGGGCAATCAGCCCCAGCATTTT. Translated: CASSLNRVRGNQPQHF. This chain links TRBV28 with TRBJ1-5, with D perhaps matching TRBD1 (6 bases). The length of the CDR3 is 16 residues. CDR1 is MDHEN, CDR2 SYDVKM, per germline. Trimming took off 3 bases at V and 2 bases at J, with 14 bases between the two ends.

The chain employs TRBV11-2 and TRBJ1-6; tentative D call: TRBD1 (6 bases). The V gene's germline CDR1 is SGHAT and CDR2 FQNNGV. V lost 5 bases to trimming and J lost 3 bases, with 14 bases between them. CDR3 size: 16 residues. This chain's CDR3 is CASSGARGFYNSPLHF. CDR3 sequence (DNA): TGTGCCAGCAGCGGGGCCAGGGGATTCTATAATTCACCCCTCCACTTT.

The chain links TRBV4-2 to TRBJ2-3; D unclear. Germline CDR1 and CDR2: LGHNA and YNFKEQ. Between the trimmed V and J ends, which lost 2 bases and 6 bases, there was a span of 9 bases. This CDR3 contains 13 residues. CDR3 DNA sequence: TGTGCCAGCAGCCAATCAAGCTTCGATACGCAGTATTTT. It encodes CASSQSSFDTQYF.

This sequence joins TRBV5-8 and TRBJ1-5, with D possibly matching TRBD1 (5 bases). V was clipped by 1 base and J by 2 bases, with 13 bases between them. This CDR3 is 16 amino acids long. The germline gives CDR1 SGHTS, CDR2 YDEGEE. The CDR3 coding sequence is TGTGCCAGCAGCTTGTTAGGGGATTGGGGCAATCAGCCCCAGCATTTT. Protein: CASSLLGDWGNQPQHF.

Turning to this clone: Other DNA sequences of this sample code for an identical CDR3. The J gene is TRBJ2-7, the V gene TRBV7-9; D perhaps matches TRBD1 (5 bases). The germline V gene has CDR1 SEHNR and CDR2 FQNEAQ (reference sequence). V dropped 1 base and J dropped 1 base, with 8 bases sitting between them. This CDR3 spans 14 amino acids. CDR3 protein: CASSLGGGSYEQYF. The CDR3 DNA reads as TGTGCCAGCAGCTTAGGGGGCGGATCCTACGAGCAGTACTTC.

The rearrangement uses TRBV30 and TRBJ1-2, with D possibly TRBD1 on 5 matching bases. V dropped 3 bases and J dropped 4 bases, with 9 bases sitting between them. CDR3 length: 12 residues. The V gene's germline CDR1 is GTSNPN and CDR2 SVGIG (reference sequence). The CDR3 sequence is CAWSADTYGYTF. CDR3 bases: TGTGCCTGGAGCGCGGACACCTATGGCTACACCTTC.

The chain links TRBV28 to TRBJ1-6; D is undetermined. The CDR3 covers 17 residues. The germline V gene has CDR1 MDHEN and CDR2 SYDVKM. V lost 3 bases and J 10 bases, leaving 22 bases between the germline ends. CDR3 region: CASSFSARHSGRSPLHF. The CDR3 DNA follows: TGTGCCAGCAGTTTTTCGGCGCGTCATTCGGGGAGGTCACCCCTCCACTTT.

The CDR3 nucleotides are TGCGCCAGCAGATCGTTTGCGGGGGCGAACACCGGGGAGCTGTTTTTT. Translating gives CASRSFAGANTGELFF. J is TRBJ2-2 and V is TRBV5-1; TRBD2 agrees at 7 bases. This CDR3 is built from 16 residues. Trimming took 5 bases from V and 0 from J; bases not matched to a gene: 7. The V gene's germline CDR1 is SGHRS and CDR2 YFSETQ.

The chain employs TRBV4-2 and TRBJ2-3; 10 bases are a match to TRBD2. Unmatched junction bases numbered 6, after V lost 3 bases and J lost 6 bases. CDR1 is LGHNA, CDR2 YNFKEQ, per germline. The CDR3 is 15 amino acids. The CDR3 reads CASSQGLAQGDTQYF. The CDR3 coding sequence is TGTGCCAGCAGCCAGGGACTAGCGCAGGGGGATACGCAGTATTTT.

The genes are TRBV7-9 and TRBJ2-1; 7 bases are shared with TRBD1. V trimming: 5 bases; J trimming: 8 bases; junction bases outside the gene matches: 6. The CDR3 is 13 residues long. CDR1 and CDR2 (germline): SEHNR, FQNEAQ (reference sequence). This chain's CDR3 is CASSQRTGDEQFF. The CDR3, as DNA: TGTGCCAGCAGCCAAAGGACAGGCGATGAGCAGTTCTTC. Variable domain in full (rest from reference TRBV7-9 and TRBJ2-1): DTGVSQNPRHKITKRGQNVTFRCDPISEHNRLYWYRQTLGQGPEFLTYFQNEAQLEKSRLLSDRFSAERPKGSFSTLEIQRTEQGDSAMYLCASSQRTGDEQFFGPGTRLTVL.

There are a few counts of this clone. The V gene is TRBV10-2, the J gene TRBJ1-2, with D hard to call. CDR1 and CDR2 (germline): WSHSY, SAAADI. V lost 7 bases to trimming and J lost 0 bases, with 9 bases between them. CDR3 length equals 13 residues. CDR3 bases: TGCGCCAGCACCCCGACTTCTAACTATGGCTACACCTTC. It specifies CASTPTSNYGYTF.

The gene calls are TRBV6-5 and TRBJ1-2; 7 nucleotides line up with TRBD1. The CDR3 is 15 amino acids. Losses at the gene ends were 6 bases for V and 2 bases for J; bases not matched to a gene: 9. Germline values: CDR1 MNHEY, CDR2 SVGAGI. The CDR3 reads CASRDRTQANYGYTF. CDR3 coding DNA: TGTGCCAGCAGGGACAGGACGCAGGCCAACTATGGCTACACCTTC.